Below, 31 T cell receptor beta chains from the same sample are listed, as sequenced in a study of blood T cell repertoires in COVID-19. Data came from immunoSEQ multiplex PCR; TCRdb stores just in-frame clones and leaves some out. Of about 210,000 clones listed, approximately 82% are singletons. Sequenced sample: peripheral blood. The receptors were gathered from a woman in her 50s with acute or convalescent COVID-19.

This chain's CDR3 is CASSTTGGRDIQYF. The CDR3 DNA sequence: TGTGCCAGCAGCACGACAGGGGGAAGGGACATTCAGTACTTC. This chain connects TRBV11-2 to TRBJ2-4, with 9 bases matching TRBD1. Unmatched junction bases numbered 7, after V lost 5 bases and J lost 8 bases. Germline values: CDR1 SGHAT, CDR2 FQNNGV. The CDR3 spans 14 residues.

The CDR3 DNA reads as TGTGCCAGCGGATACCGTGACTCAACCTACGAGCAGTACTTC. Residues: CASGYRDSTYEQYF. The chain has TRBV7-2 and TRBJ2-7; D is unresolved. The CDR3 extends over 14 amino acids. Trimming left V 8 bases short and J 2 bases short, with 16 bases between. Germline lookup yields CDR1 SGHTA and CDR2 FQGNSA.

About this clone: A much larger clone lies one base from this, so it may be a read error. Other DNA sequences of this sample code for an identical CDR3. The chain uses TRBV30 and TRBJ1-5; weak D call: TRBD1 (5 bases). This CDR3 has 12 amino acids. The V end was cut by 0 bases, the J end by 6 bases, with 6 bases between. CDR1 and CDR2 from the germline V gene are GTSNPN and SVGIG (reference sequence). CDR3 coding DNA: TGTGCCTGGAGTGTAAGGGGTCAGCCCCAGCATTTT. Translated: CAWSVRGQPQHF.

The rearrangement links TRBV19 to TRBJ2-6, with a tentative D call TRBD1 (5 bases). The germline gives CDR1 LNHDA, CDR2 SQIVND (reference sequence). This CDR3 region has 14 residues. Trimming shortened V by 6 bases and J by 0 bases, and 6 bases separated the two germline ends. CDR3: CASSQGSGANVLTF. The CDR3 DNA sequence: TGTGCCAGTAGCCAGGGCTCTGGGGCCAACGTCCTGACTTTC.

The CDR3 loop reads CATSRGASYNSPLHF. DNA of the CDR3: TGTGCCACCAGCAGAGGGGCCTCCTATAATTCACCCCTCCACTTT. The V and J genes are TRBV15 and TRBJ1-6; D ambiguous. CDR3 length: 15 amino acids. From germline, CDR1 is LNHNV and CDR2 YYDKDF (reference sequence). Trimming took 1 base from V and 0 from J, leaving 4 bases between them.

The CDR3, as DNA: TGTGCCATCAGTGAGTCGGACAGGAGTTGGTCGGGCAATCAGCCCCAGCATTTT. It codes for CAISESDRSWSGNQPQHF. The chain recombines TRBV10-3 with TRBJ1-5, with 7 bases identical to TRBD1. V was clipped by 0 bases and J by 2 bases; unmatched bases: 10. The CDR3 is 18 amino acids. CDR1 is ENHRY and CDR2 is SYGVKD in the germline V gene.

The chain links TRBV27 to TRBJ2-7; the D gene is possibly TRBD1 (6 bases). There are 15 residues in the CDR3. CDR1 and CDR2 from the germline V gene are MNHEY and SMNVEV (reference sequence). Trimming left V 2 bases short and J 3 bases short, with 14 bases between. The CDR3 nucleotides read TGTGCCAGCAGTTTAAAACAGGGCTGGTTCTACGAGCAGTACTTC. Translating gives CASSLKQGWFYEQYF.

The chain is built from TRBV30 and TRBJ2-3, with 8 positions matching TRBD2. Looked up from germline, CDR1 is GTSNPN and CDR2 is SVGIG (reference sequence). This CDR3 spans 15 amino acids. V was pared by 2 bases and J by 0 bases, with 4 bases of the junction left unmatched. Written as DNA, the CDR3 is TGTGCCTGGAGTTCGCCTAGCGGGAGCACAGATACGCAGTATTTT. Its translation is CAWSSPSGSTDTQYF.

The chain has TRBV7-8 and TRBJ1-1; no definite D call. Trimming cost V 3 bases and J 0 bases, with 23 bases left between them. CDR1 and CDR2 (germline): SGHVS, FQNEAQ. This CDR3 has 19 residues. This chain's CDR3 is CASSLEAPGTPTMNTEAFF. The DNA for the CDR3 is TGTGCCAGCAGCTTGGAGGCCCCGGGAACGCCCACCATGAACACTGAAGCTTTCTTT.

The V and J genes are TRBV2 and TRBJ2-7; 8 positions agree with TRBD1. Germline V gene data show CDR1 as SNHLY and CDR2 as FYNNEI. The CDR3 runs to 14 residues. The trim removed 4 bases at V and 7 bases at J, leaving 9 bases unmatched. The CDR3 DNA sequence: TGTGCCAGCAGTGCAGGGGGCGCATCGTGGGAGCAGTACTTC. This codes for CASSAGGASWEQYF.

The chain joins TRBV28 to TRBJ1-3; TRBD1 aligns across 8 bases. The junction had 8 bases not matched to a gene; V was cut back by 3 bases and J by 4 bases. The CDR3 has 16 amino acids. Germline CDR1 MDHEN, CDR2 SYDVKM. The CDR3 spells CASSFLDRALGNTIYF. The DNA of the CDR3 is TGTGCCAGCAGTTTCTTGGACAGGGCCTTAGGAAACACCATATATTTT.

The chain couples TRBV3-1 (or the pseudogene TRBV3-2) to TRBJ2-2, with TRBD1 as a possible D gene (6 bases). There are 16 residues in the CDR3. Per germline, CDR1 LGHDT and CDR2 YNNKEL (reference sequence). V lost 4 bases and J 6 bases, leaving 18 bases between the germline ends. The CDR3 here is CASSRRQVFGAGELFF. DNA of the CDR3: TGTGCCAGCAGCCGTCGACAGGTTTTTGGTGCCGGGGAGCTGTTTTTT.

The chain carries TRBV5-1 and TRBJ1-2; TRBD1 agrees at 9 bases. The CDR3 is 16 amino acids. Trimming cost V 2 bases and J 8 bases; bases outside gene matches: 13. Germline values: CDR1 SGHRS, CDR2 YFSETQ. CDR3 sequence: CASSFGNGQGNGGYTF. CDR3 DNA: TGCGCCAGCAGCTTCGGGAATGGACAGGGGAATGGAGGCTACACCTTC.

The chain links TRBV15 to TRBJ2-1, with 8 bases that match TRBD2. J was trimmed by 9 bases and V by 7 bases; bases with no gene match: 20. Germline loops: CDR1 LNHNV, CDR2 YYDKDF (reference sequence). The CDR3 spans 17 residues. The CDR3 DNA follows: TGTGCCACCAATCCCTCCGGGGGGACTAGGGTTGGCGGTGAGCAGTTCTTC. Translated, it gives CATNPSGGTRVGGEQFF.

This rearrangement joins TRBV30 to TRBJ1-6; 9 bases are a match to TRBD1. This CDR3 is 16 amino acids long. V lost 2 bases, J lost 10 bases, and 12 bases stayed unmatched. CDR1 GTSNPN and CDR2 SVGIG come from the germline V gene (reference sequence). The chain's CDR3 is CAWSNPGTGFGSPLHF. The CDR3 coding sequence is TGTGCCTGGAGTAACCCCGGGACAGGGTTTGGATCACCCCTCCACTTT. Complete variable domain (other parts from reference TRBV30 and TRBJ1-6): SQTIHQWPATLVQPVGSPLSLECTVEGTSNPNLYWYRQAAGRGLQLLFYSVGIGQISSEVPQNLSASRPQDRQFILSSKKLLLSDSGFYLCAWSNPGTGFGSPLHFGNGTRLTVT.

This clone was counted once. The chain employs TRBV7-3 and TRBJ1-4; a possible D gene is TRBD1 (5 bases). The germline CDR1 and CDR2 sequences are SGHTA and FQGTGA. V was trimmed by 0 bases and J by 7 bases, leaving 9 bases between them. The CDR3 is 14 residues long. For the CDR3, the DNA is TGTGCCAGCAGCTTAACCAGGGCAGGTGAAAAACTGTTTTTT. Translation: CASSLTRAGEKLFF.

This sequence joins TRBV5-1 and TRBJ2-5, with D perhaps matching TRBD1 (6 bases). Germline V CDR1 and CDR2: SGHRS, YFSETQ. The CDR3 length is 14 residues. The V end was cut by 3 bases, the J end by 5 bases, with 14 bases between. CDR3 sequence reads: CASSSGHFSETQYF. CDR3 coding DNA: TGCGCCAGCAGCTCGGGACATTTTTCGGAGACCCAGTACTTC.

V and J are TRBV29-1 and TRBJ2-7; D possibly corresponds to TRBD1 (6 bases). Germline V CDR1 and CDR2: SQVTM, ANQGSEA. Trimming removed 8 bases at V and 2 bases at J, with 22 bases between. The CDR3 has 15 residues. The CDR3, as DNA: TGCAGCTCGCTTTTTGGCCCTAGACAGGCCTACGAGCAGTACTTC. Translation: CSSLFGPRQAYEQYF.

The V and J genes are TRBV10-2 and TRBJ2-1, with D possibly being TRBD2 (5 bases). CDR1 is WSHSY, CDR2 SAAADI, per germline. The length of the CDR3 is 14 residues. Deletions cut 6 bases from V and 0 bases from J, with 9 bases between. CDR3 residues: CASRRASSYNEQFF. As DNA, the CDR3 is TGCGCCAGCAGGCGGGCGAGCTCCTACAATGAGCAGTTCTTC.

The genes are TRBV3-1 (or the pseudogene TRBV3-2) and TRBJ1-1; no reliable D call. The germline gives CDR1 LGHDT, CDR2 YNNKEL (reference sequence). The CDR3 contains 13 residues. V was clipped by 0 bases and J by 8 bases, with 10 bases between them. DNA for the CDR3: TGTGCCAGCAGCCAAGAAGGAGTCCAGGAAGCTTTCTTT. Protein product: CASSQEGVQEAFF.

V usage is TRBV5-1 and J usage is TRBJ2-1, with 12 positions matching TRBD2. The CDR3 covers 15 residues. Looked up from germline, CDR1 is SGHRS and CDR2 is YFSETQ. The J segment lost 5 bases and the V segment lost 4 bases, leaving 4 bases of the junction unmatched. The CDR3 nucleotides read TGCGCCAGCAGCCATAGACTAGCGGGAGACAATGAGCAGTTCTTC. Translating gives CASSHRLAGDNEQFF.

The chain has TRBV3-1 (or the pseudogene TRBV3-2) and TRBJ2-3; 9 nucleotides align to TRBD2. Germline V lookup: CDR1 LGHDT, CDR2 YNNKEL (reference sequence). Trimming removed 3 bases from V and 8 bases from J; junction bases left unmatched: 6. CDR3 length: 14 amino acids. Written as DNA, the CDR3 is TGTGCCAGCAGCCAGACTAGCGGCCAGGGTACGCAGTATTTT. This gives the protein CASSQTSGQGTQYF.

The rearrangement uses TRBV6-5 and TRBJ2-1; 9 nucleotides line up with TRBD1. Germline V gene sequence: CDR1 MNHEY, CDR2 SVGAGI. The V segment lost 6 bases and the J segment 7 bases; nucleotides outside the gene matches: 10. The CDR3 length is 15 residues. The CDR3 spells CASRKTGTGRNEQFF. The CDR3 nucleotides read TGTGCCAGCAGAAAAACCGGGACAGGGAGGAATGAGCAGTTCTTC.

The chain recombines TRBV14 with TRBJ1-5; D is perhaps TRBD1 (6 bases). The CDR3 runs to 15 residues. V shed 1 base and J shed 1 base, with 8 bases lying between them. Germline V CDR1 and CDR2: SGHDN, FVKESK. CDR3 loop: CASSQGGTSNQPQHF. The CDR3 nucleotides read TGTGCCAGCAGCCAAGGGGGGACAAGCAATCAGCCCCAGCATTTT.

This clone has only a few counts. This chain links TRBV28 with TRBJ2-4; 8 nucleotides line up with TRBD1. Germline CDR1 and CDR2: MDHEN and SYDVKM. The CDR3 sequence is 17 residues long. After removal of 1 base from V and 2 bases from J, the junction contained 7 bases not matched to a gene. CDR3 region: CASSLYQGAMTKNIQYF. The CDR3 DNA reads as TGTGCCAGCAGTTTATATCAGGGGGCTATGACCAAAAACATTCAGTACTTC.

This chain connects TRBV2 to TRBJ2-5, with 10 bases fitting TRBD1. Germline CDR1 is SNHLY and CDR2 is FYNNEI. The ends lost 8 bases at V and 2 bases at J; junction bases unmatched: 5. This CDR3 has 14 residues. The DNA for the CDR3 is TGTGCCAGCGGCCGACAGGGGGCGCAAGAGACCCAGTACTTC. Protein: CASGRQGAQETQYF.

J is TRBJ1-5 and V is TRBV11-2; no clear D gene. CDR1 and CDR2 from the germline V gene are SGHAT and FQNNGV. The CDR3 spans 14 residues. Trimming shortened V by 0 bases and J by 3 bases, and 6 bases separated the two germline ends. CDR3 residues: CASSLEQINQPQHF. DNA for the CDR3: TGTGCCAGCAGCTTAGAACAGATCAATCAGCCCCAGCATTTT.

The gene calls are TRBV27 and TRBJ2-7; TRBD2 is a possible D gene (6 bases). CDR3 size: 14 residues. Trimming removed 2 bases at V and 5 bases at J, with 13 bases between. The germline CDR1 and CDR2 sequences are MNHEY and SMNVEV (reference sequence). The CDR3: CASSLIAGRNEQYF. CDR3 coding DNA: TGTGCCAGCAGTTTAATTGCAGGGAGGAACGAGCAGTACTTC.

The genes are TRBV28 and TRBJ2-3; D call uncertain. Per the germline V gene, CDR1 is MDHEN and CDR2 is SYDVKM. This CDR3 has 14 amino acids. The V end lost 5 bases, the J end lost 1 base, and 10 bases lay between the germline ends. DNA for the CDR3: TGTGCCAGCAGTGGCCCCGCACGCACAGATACGCAGTATTTT. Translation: CASSGPARTDTQYF.

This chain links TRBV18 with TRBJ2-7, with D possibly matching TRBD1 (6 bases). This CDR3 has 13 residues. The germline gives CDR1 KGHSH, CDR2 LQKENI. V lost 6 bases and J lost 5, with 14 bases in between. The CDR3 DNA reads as TGTGCCAGCTCGCCCGACAGGCATGACGAGCAGTACTTC. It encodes CASSPDRHDEQYF.

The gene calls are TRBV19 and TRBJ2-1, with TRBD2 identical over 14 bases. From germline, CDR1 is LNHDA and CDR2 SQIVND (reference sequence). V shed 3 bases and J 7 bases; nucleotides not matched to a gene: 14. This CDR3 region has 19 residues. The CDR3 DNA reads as TGTGCCAGTAGTATTTTTGGGTATGGACTAGCGGGAGGTGGGAATGAGCAGTTCTTC. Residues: CASSIFGYGLAGGGNEQFF.